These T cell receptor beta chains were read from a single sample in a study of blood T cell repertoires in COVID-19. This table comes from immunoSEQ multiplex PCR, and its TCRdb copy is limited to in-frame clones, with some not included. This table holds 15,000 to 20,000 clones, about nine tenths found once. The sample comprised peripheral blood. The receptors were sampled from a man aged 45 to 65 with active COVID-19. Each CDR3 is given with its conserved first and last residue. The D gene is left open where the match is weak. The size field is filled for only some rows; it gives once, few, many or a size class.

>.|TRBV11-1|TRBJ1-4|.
TGTGCCAGCAGCTCCGGGGTCCTTGAAAAACTGTTTTTT
CASSSGVLEKLFF
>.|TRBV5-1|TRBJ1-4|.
TGCGCCAGCAGCCCCGGAGGGGCAGGACGAAGGGAAAAACTGTTTTTT
CASSPGGAGRREKLFF
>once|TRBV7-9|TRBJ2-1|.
TGTGCCAGCAGCCTCGAGAGGAATGAGCAGTTCTTC
CASSLERNEQFF
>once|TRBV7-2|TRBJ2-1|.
TGTGCCAGCAGCTTAACGGTAATGGCCTACAATGAGCAGTTCTTC
CASSLTVMAYNEQFF
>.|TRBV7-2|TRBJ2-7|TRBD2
TGTGCCAGCAGCACCCAACTAGCGCCTTCCTACGAGCAGTACTTC
CASSTQLAPSYEQYF
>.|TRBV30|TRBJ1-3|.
TGTGCCTGGAGTGTACCCTCTGACTCAAACACCATATATTTT
CAWSVPSDSNTIYF
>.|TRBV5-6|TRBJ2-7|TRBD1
TGTGCCAGCAGTGATGCCAGGGGGCTTTACGAGCAGTACTTC
CASSDARGLYEQYF
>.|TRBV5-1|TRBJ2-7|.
TGCGCCAGCGCGGTTACCTCGATCTCCTACGAGCAGTACTTC
CASAVTSISYEQYF
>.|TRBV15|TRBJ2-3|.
TGTGCCACCAGCAGCCCACGATCGAACGGGGATACGCAGTATTTT
CATSSPRSNGDTQYF
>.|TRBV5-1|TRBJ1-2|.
TGCGCCAGCAGCTTGGTGGGGGCGGTCTATGGCTACACCTTC
CASSLVGAVYGYTF
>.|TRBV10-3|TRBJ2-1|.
TGTGCCACCGGAGTGGGGCCTAGCAATGAGCAGTTCTTC
CATGVGPSNEQFF
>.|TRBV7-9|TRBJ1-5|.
TGTGCCAGCAGCTTGGGGGGGGCGGGCAATCAGCCCCAGCATTTT
CASSLGGAGNQPQHF
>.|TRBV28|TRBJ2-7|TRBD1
TGTGCCAGCAGTCCACGACCCGACAGGGGGCTGTACGAGCAGTACTTC
CASSPRPDRGLYEQYF
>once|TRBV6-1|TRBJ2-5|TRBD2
TGTGCCAGCAGTGAACCCCGGGAGGGAGGGGAGGAGACCCAGTACTTC
CASSEPREGGEETQYF
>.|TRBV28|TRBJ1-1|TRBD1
TGTGCCAGCAGTAGGGGACAGGGAGGCACTGAAGCTTTCTTT
CASSRGQGGTEAFF
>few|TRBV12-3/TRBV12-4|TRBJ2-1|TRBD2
TGTGCCACCACTAGCGGGGTTAATGAGCAGTTCTTC
CATTSGVNEQFF
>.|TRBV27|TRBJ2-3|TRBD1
TGTGCCAGCAGTTCTCCCGGGACAGCCACAGATACGCAGTATTTT
CASSSPGTATDTQYF
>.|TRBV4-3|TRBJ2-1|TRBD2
TGCGCCAGCAGCCAACAAGCGGGAGAGGCCTACAATGAGCAGTTCTTC
CASSQQAGEAYNEQFF
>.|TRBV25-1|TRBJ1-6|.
TGTGCCAGCAGTGCAGGGGATGGTTATAATTCACCCCTCCACTTT
CASSAGDGYNSPLHF
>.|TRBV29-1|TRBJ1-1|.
TGCAGCGTACGTACAGGTGAAGCTTTCTTT
CSVRTGEAFF
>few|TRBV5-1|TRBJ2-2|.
TGCGCCAGCAGCTCGGGAGAGAACACCGGGGAGCTGTTTTTT
CASSSGENTGELFF
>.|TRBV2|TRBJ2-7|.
TGTGCCAGCAGTGATTCTCTTCGGGGTTACTACGAGCAGTACTTC
CASSDSLRGYYEQYF
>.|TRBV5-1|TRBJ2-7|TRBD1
TGCGCCAGCAGCACCGGACAGGTTGATCAGTACTTC
CASSTGQVDQYF
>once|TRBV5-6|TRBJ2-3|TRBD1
TGTGCCAGCAGCATGGGACAGGAGACGGATACGCAGTATTTT
CASSMGQETDTQYF
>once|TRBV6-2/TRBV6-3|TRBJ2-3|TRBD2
TGTGCCAGCAGTTACCCTATCTCGACTAGCGGGAGAAAGAGCACAGATACGCAGTATTTT
CASSYPISTSGRKSTDTQYF
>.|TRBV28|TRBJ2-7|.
TGTGCCAGCAGTCATTACAGGGGAGGCAACGAGCAGTACTTC
CASSHYRGGNEQYF
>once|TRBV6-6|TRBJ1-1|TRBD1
TGTGCCAGCTCTGACGGCACAGGGGCATTGAACACTGAAGCTTTCTTT
CASSDGTGALNTEAFF
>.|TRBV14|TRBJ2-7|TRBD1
TGTGCCAGCAGCCAAGATGGAATCAGGGGGACCGAGCAGTACTTC
CASSQDGIRGTEQYF
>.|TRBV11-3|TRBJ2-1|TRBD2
TGTGCCAGCAGCTTAGGGGGCGGGGGAAATCACAATGAGCAGTTCTTC
CASSLGGGGNHNEQFF
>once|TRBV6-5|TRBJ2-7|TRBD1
TGTGCCAGCAGTTCCTGGAGGGGGGACAGGGTCTACGAGCAGTACTTC
CASSSWRGDRVYEQYF
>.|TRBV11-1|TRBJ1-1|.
TGTGCCAGCAGCTTAGCTTTAGGGGCGACTGAAGCTTTCTTT
CASSLALGATEAFF
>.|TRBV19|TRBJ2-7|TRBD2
TGTGCCAGTAGTATCAGGCGGGGGTACGAGCAGTACTTC
CASSIRRGYEQYF
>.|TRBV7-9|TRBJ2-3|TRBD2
TGTGCCAGCAGCTCCGGGACTAGCGCCGATACGCAGTATTTT
CASSSGTSADTQYF
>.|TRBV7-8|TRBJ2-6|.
TGTGCCAGCAGCTTAGCAGGGGAGGCTGGGGCCAACGTCCTGACTTTC
CASSLAGEAGANVLTF
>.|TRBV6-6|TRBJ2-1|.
TGTGCCAGCAGTTACTCAGACACCAATGAGCAGTTCTTC
CASSYSDTNEQFF
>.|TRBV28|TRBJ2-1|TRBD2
TGTGCCAGCAGCCTCACTAGCGGAAACTACAATGAGCAGTTCTTC
CASSLTSGNYNEQFF
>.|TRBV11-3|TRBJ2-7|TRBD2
TGTGCCAGCAGCTTAGGACTAGCGGGAGCACTCGCGTACGAGCAGTACTTC
CASSLGLAGALAYEQYF